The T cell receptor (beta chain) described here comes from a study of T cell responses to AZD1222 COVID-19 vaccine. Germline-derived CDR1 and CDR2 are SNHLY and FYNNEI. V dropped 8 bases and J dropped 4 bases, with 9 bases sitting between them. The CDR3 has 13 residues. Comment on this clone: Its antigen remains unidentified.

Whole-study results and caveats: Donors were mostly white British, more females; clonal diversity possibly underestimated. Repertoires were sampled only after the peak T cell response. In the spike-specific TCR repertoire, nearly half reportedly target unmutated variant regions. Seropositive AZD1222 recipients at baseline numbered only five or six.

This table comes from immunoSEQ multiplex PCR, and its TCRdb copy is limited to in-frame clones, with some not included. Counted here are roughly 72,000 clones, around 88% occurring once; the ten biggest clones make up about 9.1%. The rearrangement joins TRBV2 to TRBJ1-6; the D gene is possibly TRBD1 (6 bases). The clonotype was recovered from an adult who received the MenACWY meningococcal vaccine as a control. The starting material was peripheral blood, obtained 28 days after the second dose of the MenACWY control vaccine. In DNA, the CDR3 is TGTGCCAGCCAAACAGGGTATAATTCACCCCTCCACTTT. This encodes CASQTGYNSPLHF.